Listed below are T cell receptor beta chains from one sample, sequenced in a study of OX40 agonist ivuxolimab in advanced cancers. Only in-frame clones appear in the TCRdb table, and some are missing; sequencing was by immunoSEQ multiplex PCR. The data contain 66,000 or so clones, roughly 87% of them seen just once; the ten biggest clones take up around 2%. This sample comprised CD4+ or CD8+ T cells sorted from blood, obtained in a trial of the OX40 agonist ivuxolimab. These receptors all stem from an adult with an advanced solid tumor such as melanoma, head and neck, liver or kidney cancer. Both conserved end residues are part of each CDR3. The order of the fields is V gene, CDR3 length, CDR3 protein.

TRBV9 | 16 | CASSVEGGVGNTEAFF
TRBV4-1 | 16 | CASSQEAGPTDRRYTF
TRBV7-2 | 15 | CASRLDSATNEKLFF
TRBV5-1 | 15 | CASSPRTGLTGELFF
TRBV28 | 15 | CASSSPGTGAPEQYF
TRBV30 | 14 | CAWTRGQGVAEQFF
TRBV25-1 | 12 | CASSPGQYTIYF
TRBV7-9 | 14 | CASSLARDDYGYTF
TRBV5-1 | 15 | CASSLVPGGNQPQHF
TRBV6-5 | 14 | CASSTKGGTDTQYF
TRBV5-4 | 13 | CASSHQGPNEQFF
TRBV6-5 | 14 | CASSKGYDAGGYTF
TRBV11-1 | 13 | CASSLAGGYGYTF
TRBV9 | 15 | CASSKRQGSNSPLHF
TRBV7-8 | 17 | CASSPRREAGRIDEQFF
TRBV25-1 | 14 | CASSEFGDNQPQHF
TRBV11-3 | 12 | CASSRQGVEQFF
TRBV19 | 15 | CASSITPTGLNGYTF
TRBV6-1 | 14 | CASSAYRGVYEQYF
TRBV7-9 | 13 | CASEGQPNTEAFF
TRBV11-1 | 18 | CASSLASTREESNQPQHF
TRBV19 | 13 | CASNDRVTDTQYF
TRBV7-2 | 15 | CASSFGGGPLETQYF
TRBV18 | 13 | CASSSRKLDEQFF
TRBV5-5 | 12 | CASSPSEDTQYF
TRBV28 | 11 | CASTSRNTIYF
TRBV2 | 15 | CASSKTSDGFHEQFF
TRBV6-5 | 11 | CASSHNNEQFF
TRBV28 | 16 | CASRGQGSLNPYEQYF
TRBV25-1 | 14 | CASRPSRGLTEAFF
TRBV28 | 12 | CASSLNRPEQYF
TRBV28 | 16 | CASSRPGLRSSYEQYF
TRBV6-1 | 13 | CASTERSKNIQYF
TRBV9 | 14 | CASSVVQEGNTIYF
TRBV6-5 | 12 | CASTDTRGEQYF
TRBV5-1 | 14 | CASSLVAGADEQYF
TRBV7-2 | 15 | CASRFGSGDRAEAFF
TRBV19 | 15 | CASSRAGGSYNEQFF
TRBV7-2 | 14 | CASSLRGSGDTQYF
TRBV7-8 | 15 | CASSFLRGSYNEQFF
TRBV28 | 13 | CASTLIVNSPLHF
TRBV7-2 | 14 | CASSQRRGEEKLFF
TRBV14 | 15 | CASSQDQDRLNEQFF
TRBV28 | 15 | CASILSGGGPRELFF
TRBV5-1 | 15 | CASSLVPGKNTEAFF
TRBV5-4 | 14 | CASSLATGNTEAFF
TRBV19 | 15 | CASRSRDRAVQPQHF
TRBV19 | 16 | CASRDSWQDIIYGYTF
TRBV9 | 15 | CASSVQVTSADTQYF
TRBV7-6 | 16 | CASSLVGPSGANVLTF